This T cell receptor (beta chain) was observed in a study of technical replicates of blood from a handful of donors. The CDR3 length is 16 residues. Germline CDR1 is MGHRA and CDR2 is YSYEKL. The V end lost 5 bases, the J end lost 4 bases, and 20 bases lay between the germline ends. Data came from immunoSEQ multiplex PCR; TCRdb stores just in-frame clones and leaves some out. The sample holds 75,000 to 90,000 clones, roughly 96% seen once. This receptor was identified in a human donor in good health. The rearrangement joins TRBV4-1 to TRBJ1-2; D is perhaps TRBD1 (5 bases). Sequencing input: T cells isolated from PBMCs. CDR3 in amino acids: CASSSTIGVTAYGYTF. In nucleotides, the CDR3 is TGCGCCAGCAGCTCTACGATAGGGGTAACGGCCTATGGCTACACCTTC.